The 18 T cell receptor beta chains given below trace back to one sample, sequenced in a study of blood T cell repertoires in COVID-19. Assay: immunoSEQ multiplex PCR; the TCRdb copy retains only in-frame clones and omits some. The sample consists of over 200,000 clones, 86% of them appearing once. Material for sequencing was peripheral blood. The receptors derive from a man in his forties or fifties with COVID-19, enrolled during active disease.

This chain joins TRBV2 and TRBJ1-5, with TRBD1 matching 8 bases. The CDR3 length is 15 residues. V lost 2 bases, J lost 4 bases, and 4 bases stayed unmatched. Germline-derived CDR1 and CDR2 are SNHLY and FYNNEI. CDR3 coding DNA: TGTGCCAGCAGTGAAATTCGGACAGGGAATCAGCCCCAGCATTTT. Residues: CASSEIRTGNQPQHF.

The rearrangement links TRBV6-6 to TRBJ1-1; possible D gene TRBD1, 6 bases. Germline CDR1 and CDR2: MNHNY and SVGAGI (reference sequence). V was cut by 5 bases and J by 3 bases, with 22 bases left in between. The CDR3 totals 17 residues. The CDR3: CASSPRGKTGRYTEAFF. The CDR3, as DNA: TGTGCCAGCAGTCCGAGGGGTAAGACAGGTCGTTACACTGAAGCTTTCTTT.

The chain combines TRBV10-3 with TRBJ1-1, with TRBD1 matching over 7 bases. The CDR3 contains 13 residues. Germline V gene lookup returns CDR1 ENHRY and CDR2 SYGVKD. J gave up 11 bases and V 6 bases, and 12 bases lay outside the gene matches. The CDR3: CAISTSPDRDAFF. The CDR3 nucleotides read TGTGCCATCAGCACCTCCCCCGACAGGGACGCTTTCTTT.

The rearrangement joins TRBV19 to TRBJ2-1, with 10 bases identical to TRBD2. This CDR3 comprises 16 residues. The ends lost 0 bases at V and 7 bases at J; junction bases unmatched: 6. CDR1 is LNHDA, CDR2 SQIVND, per germline (reference sequence). CDR3: CASSIDKAGGINEQFF. The CDR3 coding sequence is TGTGCCAGTAGTATAGATAAAGCGGGAGGGATAAATGAGCAGTTCTTC.

This clone was detected once. The V and J genes are TRBV6-2 or TRBV6-3 and TRBJ1-1; TRBD1 agrees at 9 bases. Germline values: CDR1 MNHEY, CDR2 SVGEGT. This CDR3 has 15 residues. Trimming took 6 bases from V and 3 from J; bases not matched to a gene: 8. CDR3 in amino acids: CASRPTGGKYTEAFF. The CDR3 coding sequence is TGTGCCAGCAGACCTACAGGGGGCAAGTACACTGAAGCTTTCTTT.

The chain carries TRBV5-4 and TRBJ2-2; D may be TRBD2 (6 bases). This CDR3 has 15 amino acids. Germline V gives CDR1 SGHNT, CDR2 YYREEE (reference sequence). V was clipped by 3 bases and J by 4 bases, with 13 bases between them. CDR3 sequence (DNA): TGTGCCAGCAGCTCCTCGGGGCGGGGCACCGGGGAGCTGTTTTTT. This sequence encodes CASSSSGRGTGELFF.

The CDR3 protein is CASTRGLSYGYTF. For the CDR3, the DNA is TGTGCCAGTACAAGGGGCCTCAGCTATGGCTACACCTTC. The chain employs TRBV19 and TRBJ1-2, with a weak D call TRBD1 (5 bases). This CDR3 contains 13 residues. With 7 bases removed from V and 4 bases from J, the gap between germline ends came to 13 bases. Germline V gene data show CDR1 as LNHDA and CDR2 as SQIVND (reference sequence).

The V call is TRBV7-3, the J call TRBJ2-2; 7 bases agree with TRBD2. Per the germline V gene, CDR1 is SGHTA and CDR2 is FQGTGA. J lost 0 bases, V lost 5 bases, and 6 bases had no gene match. The CDR3 sequence is 16 residues long. CDR3 loop: CASSDRDYANTGELFF. The DNA of the CDR3 is TGTGCCAGCAGCGATCGGGACTACGCGAACACCGGGGAGCTGTTTTTT.

This clone has a single count. The V call is TRBV2, the J call TRBJ1-1; D may be TRBD1 (6 bases). V dropped 6 bases and J dropped 1 base, with 9 bases sitting between them. Germline V lookup: CDR1 SNHLY, CDR2 FYNNEI. This CDR3 comprises 13 residues. CDR3: CASSAQGNTEAFF. DNA for the CDR3: TGTGCCAGCAGCGCACAGGGGAACACTGAAGCTTTCTTT.

The gene calls are TRBV2 and TRBJ2-1; 12 nucleotides align to TRBD2. V shed 2 bases, J shed 9 bases, and the junction held 2 bases outside the gene matches. The CDR3 covers 14 residues. The V gene's germline CDR1 is SNHLY and CDR2 FYNNEI. The CDR3 is CASSELAGGAEQFF. In nucleotides, the CDR3 is TGTGCCAGCAGTGAACTAGCGGGAGGGGCTGAGCAGTTCTTC.

CDR3 bases: TGTGCCATCAGTGCAACAGGGGGCGATTTGCGTGGCTACACCTTC. This encodes CAISATGGDLRGYTF. The V call is TRBV10-3, the J call TRBJ1-2, with TRBD1 matching 9 bases. The germline V gene has CDR1 ENHRY and CDR2 SYGVKD. The CDR3 loop spans 15 amino acids. The ends lost 4 bases at V and 7 bases at J; junction bases unmatched: 10.

The chain combines TRBV28 with TRBJ1-6; D call uncertain. CDR3 length: 14 amino acids. V was trimmed by 3 bases and J by 0 bases, leaving 3 bases between them. Germline values: CDR1 MDHEN, CDR2 SYDVKM. The CDR3 spells CASSFRSYNSPLHF. The DNA of the CDR3 is TGTGCCAGCAGTTTCCGCTCCTATAATTCACCCCTCCACTTT.

This sequence joins TRBV27 and TRBJ1-2; maybe TRBD1 (6 bases). The CDR3 extends over 15 amino acids. V dropped 4 bases and J dropped 4 bases, with 16 bases sitting between them. Germline V gives CDR1 MNHEY, CDR2 SMNVEV (reference sequence). In nucleotides, the CDR3 is TGTGCCAGCAGTTCCCAAACAGGGCCAGTCTATGGCTACACCTTC. This sequence encodes CASSSQTGPVYGYTF.

The genes are TRBV11-2 and TRBJ1-4; TRBD1 aligns across 9 bases. CDR1 SGHAT and CDR2 FQNNGV come from the germline V gene. V was clipped by 0 bases and J by 16 bases; unmatched bases: 6. There are 13 residues in the CDR3. In nucleotides, the CDR3 is TGTGCCAGCAGCTTAGAGGAGGACAGGGGAGGGTTTTTT. It codes for CASSLEEDRGGFF.

This clone came up a few times. The rearrangement joins TRBV24-1 to TRBJ2-2; D is perhaps TRBD1 (6 bases). There are 13 residues in the CDR3. V lost 3 bases to trimming and J lost 6 bases, with 7 bases between them. Germline V gene lookup returns CDR1 KGHDR and CDR2 SFDVKD. CDR3 amino acids: CATSDRQAGELFF. DNA of the CDR3: TGTGCCACCAGTGATCGACAGGCCGGGGAGCTGTTTTTT.

This sequence joins TRBV7-8 and TRBJ2-3; no clear D gene. Germline V gives CDR1 SGHVS, CDR2 FQNEAQ. V dropped 2 bases and J dropped 1 base, with 16 bases sitting between them. This CDR3 has 17 residues. The DNA of the CDR3 is TGTGCCAGCAGCTTATTGCAGCCCTTCCGGGGCACAGATACGCAGTATTTT. Translation gives CASSLLQPFRGTDTQYF. The full variable domain, its missing parts supplied by reference TRBV7-8 and TRBJ2-3, is GAGVSQSPRYKVAKRGQDVALRCDPISGHVSLFWYQQALGQGPEFLTYFQNEAQLDKSGLPSDRFFAERPEGSVSTLKIQRTQQEDSAVYLCASSLLQPFRGTDTQYFGPGTRLTVL.

The rearrangement uses TRBV2 and TRBJ2-7, with D unclear. The CDR3 consists of 12 residues. Germline lookup yields CDR1 SNHLY and CDR2 FYNNEI. Trimming pared 6 bases from V and 6 bases from J, leaving 12 bases between. CDR3 nucleotide sequence: TGTGCCAGCAGGATCTTCTCGGGCGAGCAGTACTTC. The encoded protein is CASRIFSGEQYF.

This sequence joins TRBV27 and TRBJ2-1, with 7 bases that match TRBD2. V shed 0 bases and J 6 bases; nucleotides not matched to a gene: 11. Germline V gives CDR1 MNHEY, CDR2 SMNVEV (reference sequence). This CDR3 has 17 amino acids. The chain's CDR3 is CASSLSAGGSRTNEQFF. The CDR3 coding sequence is TGTGCCAGCAGTTTATCGGCCGGGGGGTCCCGTACCAATGAGCAGTTCTTC.